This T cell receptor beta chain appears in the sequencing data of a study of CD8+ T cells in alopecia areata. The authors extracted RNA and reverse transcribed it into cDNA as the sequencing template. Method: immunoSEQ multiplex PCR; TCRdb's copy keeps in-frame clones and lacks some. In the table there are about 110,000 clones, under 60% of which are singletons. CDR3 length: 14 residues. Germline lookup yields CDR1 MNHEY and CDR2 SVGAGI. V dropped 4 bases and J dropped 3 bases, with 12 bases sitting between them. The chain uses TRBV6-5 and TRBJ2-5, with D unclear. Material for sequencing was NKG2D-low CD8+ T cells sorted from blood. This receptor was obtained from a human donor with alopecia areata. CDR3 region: CASSLSYREETQYF. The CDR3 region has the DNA TGTGCCAGCAGTTTATCATACCGTGAAGAGACCCAGTACTTC.